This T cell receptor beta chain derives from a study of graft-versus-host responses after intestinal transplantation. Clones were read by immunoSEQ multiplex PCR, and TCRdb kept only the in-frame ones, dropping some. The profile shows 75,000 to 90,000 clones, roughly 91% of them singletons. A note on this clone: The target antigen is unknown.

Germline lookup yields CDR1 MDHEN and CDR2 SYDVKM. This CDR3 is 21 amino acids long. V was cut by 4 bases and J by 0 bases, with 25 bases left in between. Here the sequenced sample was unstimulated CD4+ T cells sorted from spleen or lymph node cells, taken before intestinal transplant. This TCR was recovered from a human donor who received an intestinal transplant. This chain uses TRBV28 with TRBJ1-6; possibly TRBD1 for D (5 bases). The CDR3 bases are TGTGCCAGCAGTTCACCCTCCTTGGGCGCGGGGGAGAGCTCCTATAATTCACCCCTCCACTTT. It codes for CASSSPSLGAGESSYNSPLHF.